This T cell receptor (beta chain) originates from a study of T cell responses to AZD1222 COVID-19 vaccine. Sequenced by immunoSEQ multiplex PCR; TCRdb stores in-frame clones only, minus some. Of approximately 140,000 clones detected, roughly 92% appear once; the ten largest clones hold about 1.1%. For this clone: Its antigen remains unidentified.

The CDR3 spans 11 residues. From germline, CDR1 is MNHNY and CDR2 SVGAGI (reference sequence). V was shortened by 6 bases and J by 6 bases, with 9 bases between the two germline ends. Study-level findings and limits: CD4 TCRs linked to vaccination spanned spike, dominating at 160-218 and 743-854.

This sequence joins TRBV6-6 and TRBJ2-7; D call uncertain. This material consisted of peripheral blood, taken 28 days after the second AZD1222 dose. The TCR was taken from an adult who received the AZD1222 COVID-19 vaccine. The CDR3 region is CASRGDREQYF. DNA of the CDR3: TGTGCCAGCAGGGGCGATCGCGAGCAGTACTTC.